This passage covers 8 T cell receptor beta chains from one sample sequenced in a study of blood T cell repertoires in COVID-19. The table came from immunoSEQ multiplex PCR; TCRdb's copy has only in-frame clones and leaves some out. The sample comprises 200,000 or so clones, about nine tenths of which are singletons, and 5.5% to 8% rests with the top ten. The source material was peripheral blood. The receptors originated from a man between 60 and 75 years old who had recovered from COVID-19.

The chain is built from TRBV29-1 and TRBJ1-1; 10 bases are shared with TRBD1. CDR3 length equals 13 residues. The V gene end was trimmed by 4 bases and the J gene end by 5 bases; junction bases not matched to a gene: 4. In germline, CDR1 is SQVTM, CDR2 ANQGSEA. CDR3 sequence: CSVGDRGLTEAFF. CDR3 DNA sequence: TGCAGCGTTGGCGACAGGGGGCTTACTGAAGCTTTCTTT.

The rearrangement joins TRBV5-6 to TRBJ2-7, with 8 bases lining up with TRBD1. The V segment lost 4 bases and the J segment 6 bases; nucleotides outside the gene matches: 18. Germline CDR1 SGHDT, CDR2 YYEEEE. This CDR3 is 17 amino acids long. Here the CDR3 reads CASSLGRDRLRRGEQYF. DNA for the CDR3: TGTGCCAGCAGCCTTGGCCGGGACAGGTTACGCAGGGGCGAGCAGTACTTC.

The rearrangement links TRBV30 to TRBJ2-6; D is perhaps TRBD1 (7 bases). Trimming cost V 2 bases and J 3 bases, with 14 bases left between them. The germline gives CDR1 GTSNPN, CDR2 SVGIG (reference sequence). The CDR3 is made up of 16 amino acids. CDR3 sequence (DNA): TGTGCCTGGAGTTGGCAGGGGGGTTTTGGGGCCAACGTCCTGACTTTC. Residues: CAWSWQGGFGANVLTF.

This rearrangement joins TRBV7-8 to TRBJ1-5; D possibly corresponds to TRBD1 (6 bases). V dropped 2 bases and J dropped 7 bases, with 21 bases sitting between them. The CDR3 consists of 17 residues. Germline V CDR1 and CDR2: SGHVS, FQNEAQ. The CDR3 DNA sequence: TGTGCCAGCAGCTTAAAAGGGGGTTGGACCCAGGGCCAGCCCCAGCATTTT. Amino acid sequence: CASSLKGGWTQGQPQHF.

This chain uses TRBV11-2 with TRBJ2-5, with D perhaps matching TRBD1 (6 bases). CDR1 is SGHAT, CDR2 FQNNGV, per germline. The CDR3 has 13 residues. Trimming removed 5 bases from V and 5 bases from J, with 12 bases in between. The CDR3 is CASSPGVEETQYF. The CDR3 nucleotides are TGTGCCAGCAGCCCAGGGGTTGAGGAGACCCAGTACTTC.

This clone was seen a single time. The chain's CDR3 is CASSYAGTSGAEQFF. DNA for the CDR3: TGTGCCAGCAGTTATGCCGGGACTAGCGGGGCGGAGCAGTTCTTC. The chain carries TRBV6-2 or TRBV6-3 and TRBJ2-1; 13 bases align to TRBD2. Trimming at V came to 3 bases and at J to 10 bases, leaving 6 bases not matched to a gene. Per the germline V gene, CDR1 is MNHEY and CDR2 is SVGEGT. The CDR3 is 15 residues long.

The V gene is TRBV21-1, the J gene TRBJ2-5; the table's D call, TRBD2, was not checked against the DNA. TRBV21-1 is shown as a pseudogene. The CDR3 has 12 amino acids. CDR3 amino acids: CANGGCCGGQYF. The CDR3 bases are TGTGCCAACGGGGGGTGTTGTGGAGGCCAGTACTTC.

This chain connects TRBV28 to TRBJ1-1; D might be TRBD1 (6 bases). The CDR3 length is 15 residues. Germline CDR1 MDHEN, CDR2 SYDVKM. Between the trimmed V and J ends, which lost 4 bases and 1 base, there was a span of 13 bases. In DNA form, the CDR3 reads TGTGCCAGCAGTTCAACCGGGACACCGAACACTGAAGCTTTCTTT. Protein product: CASSSTGTPNTEAFF.